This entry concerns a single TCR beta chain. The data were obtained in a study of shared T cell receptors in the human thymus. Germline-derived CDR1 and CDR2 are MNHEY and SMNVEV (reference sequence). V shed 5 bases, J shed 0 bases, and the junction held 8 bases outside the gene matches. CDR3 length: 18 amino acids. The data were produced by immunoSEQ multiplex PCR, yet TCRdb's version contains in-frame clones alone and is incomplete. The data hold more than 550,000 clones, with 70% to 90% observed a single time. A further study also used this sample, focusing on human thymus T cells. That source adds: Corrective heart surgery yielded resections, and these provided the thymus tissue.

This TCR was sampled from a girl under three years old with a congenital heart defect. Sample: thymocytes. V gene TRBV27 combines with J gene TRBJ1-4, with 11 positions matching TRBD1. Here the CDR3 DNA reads TGTGCCAGCAGTCCAAAGCCGGGACAGGGGGCAACTAATGAAAAACTGTTTTTT. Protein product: CASSPKPGQGATNEKLFF.